This T cell receptor (beta chain) was sequenced during a study of shared T cell receptors in the human thymus. Between the trimmed V and J ends, which lost 9 bases and 5 bases, there was a span of 14 bases. Germline CDR1 and CDR2: MRHNA and SNTAGT. The CDR3 totals 12 residues. The method was immunoSEQ multiplex PCR; TCRdb's version includes in-frame clones alone and lacks a portion of them. The table has fewer than 700,000 clones, 85% to 90% seen once; the top ten hold about 0.01%. These data were also reused for a study on human thymus T cells. From that study: The donor group consisted of healthy Finnish infants who were having corrective surgery for congenital heart defects. Thymic material originated from resections removed in the course of corrective heart surgery. The authors found apparently biased V and J gene usage in thymic and blood repertoires. Related research found strongly overlapping thymic repertoires in unrelated individuals.

The sequenced sample consisted of thymocytes. The chain employs TRBV6-4 and TRBJ2-7; D gene unclear. The source of this sequence is a boy under two years old with a congenital heart defect. In nucleotides, the CDR3 is TGTGCCAGAAGACTGCCCCACAACGAGCAGTACTTC. Translating it yields CARRLPHNEQYF.